The following is a T cell receptor (beta chain) sequence with its context. Only in-frame clones appear in the TCRdb table, and some are missing; sequencing was by immunoSEQ multiplex PCR. Here the sample spans about 44,000 clones, approximately 90% being singletons. CDR3 size: 13 residues. V was cut by 5 bases and J by 1 base, with 8 bases left in between. Looked up from germline, CDR1 is PRHDT and CDR2 is FYEKMQ (reference sequence). This sample is drawn from a study of blood T cell repertoires in COVID-19. Study context: T cells, B-cell-depleted T cells, or PBMCs supplied cDNA or gDNA.

The sequencing input was peripheral blood. V is TRBV13 and J is TRBJ1-1; D might be TRBD1 (6 bases). The source is a woman aged 80 or older in a cohort sampled during active or convalescent COVID-19. The DNA of the CDR3 is TGTGCCAGCAGCGTGGACAGGAACACTGAAGCTTTCTTT. Its protein product is CASSVDRNTEAFF.